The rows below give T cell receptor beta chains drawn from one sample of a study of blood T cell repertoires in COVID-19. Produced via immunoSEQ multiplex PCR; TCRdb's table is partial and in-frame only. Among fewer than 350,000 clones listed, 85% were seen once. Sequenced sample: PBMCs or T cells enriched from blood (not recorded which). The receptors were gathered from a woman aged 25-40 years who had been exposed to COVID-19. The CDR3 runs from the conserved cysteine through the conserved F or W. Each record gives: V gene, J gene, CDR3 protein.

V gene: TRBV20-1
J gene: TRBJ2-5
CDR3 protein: CSASPTQETQYF

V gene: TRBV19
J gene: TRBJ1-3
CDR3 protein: CASRSGGNTIYF

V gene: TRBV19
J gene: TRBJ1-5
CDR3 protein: CASTTGLSNQPQHF

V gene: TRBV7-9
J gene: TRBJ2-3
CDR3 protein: CASSERRLAGRTDTQYF

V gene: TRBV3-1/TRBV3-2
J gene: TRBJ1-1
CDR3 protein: CASSQVAQGYTEAFF

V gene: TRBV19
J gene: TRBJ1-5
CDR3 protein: CASSQGNSNQPQHF

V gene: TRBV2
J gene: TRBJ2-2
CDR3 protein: CATKQGTGVSGELFF

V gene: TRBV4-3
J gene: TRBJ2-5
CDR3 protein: CASSQVSQTAETQYF

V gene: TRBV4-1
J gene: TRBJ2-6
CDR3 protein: CASSQDRSAGVKLSGANVLTF

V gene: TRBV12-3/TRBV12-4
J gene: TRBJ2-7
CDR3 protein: CASSFLQYEQYF

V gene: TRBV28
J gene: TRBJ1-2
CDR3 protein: CASRFRDTRGVDYTF

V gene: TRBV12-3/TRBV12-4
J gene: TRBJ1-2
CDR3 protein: CASSLGQYGYTF

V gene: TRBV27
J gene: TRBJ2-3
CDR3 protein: CASGRQGVQLVTDTQYF

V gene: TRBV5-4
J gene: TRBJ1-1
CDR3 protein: CASSLLDRNTEAFF

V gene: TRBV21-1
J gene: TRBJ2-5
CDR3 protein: CSSSKVLGMRESLVTGGETQYF

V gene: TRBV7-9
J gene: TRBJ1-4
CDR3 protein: CASSSRTGQTNEKLFF

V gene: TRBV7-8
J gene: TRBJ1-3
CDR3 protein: CASSVTGHPGNTIYF

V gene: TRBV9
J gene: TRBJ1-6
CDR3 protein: CASSVGVDNSPLHF

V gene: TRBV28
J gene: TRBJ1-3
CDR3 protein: CASRVTGGSGNTIYF

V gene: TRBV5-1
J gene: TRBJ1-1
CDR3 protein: CASSQAGTEAFF

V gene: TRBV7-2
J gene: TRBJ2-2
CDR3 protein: CACRLAGGDTGELFF

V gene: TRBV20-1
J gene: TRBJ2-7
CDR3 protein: CSASLGGDEQYF

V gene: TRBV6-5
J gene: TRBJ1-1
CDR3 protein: CASKTGQVNTEAFF

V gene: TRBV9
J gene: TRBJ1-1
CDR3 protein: CASQGQLNTEAFF

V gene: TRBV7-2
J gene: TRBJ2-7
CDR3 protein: CASSLDPGQGVKQYF

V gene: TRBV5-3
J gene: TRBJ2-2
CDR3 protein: CARSLRSDIYPGGELFF

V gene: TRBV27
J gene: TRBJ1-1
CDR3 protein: CASWSIKTGRSDTEAFF

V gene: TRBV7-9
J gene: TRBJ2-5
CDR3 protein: CASSLEAGEGETQYF

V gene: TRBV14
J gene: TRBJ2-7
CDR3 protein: CASSPAGEHEQYF

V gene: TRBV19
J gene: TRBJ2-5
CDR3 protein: CASSRGVSGRSETQYF

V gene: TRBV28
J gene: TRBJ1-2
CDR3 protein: CASSRTLQGINYGYTF

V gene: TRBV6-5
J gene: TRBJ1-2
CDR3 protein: CASNNYGYTF

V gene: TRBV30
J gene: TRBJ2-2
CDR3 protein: CACRDSNTGELFF

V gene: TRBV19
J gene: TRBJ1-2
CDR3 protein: CASSIQGPYGYTF

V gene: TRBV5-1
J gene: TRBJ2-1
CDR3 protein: CASSFSNNEQFF

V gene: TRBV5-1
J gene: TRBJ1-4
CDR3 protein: CASSFRESDKKLFF

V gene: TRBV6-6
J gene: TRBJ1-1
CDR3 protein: CASRPGTYLLGTEAFF

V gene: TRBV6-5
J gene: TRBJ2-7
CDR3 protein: CASSYGGYYEQYF

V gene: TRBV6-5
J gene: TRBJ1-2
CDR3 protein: CASFKTGTGSSGYTF